This T cell receptor (beta chain) is drawn from a study of response to subunit inactivated influenza vaccine. Study-level findings and limits: It was suggested by the authors that few new T cells are recruited by each seasonal influenza vaccination.

TCRdb itself ran the RT-PCR reads through MiXCR, one entry per CDR3 protein. In the table there are over 150,000 distinct CDR3 sequences, 9.5% to 13% of which are singletons. After removal of 4 bases from V and 4 bases from J, the junction contained 10 bases not matched to a gene. Germline values: CDR1 DFQATT, CDR2 SNEGSKA (reference sequence). The CDR3 runs 15 residues. For this clonotype: Its antigen is not known.

The material was non-naive T cells sorted from PBMCs, obtained more than 35 days after vaccination. The rearrangement joins TRBV20-1 to TRBJ1-2; 9 bases align to TRBD1. The receptor was derived from a man aged 50 or older who received an inactivated influenza vaccine. CDR3 nucleotides: TGCAGTGCTACCCCGGGCCGGGACAGGGTCTATGGCTACACCTTC. It translates to CSATPGRDRVYGYTF.